The 2 T cell receptor beta chains below all came from one sample that was sequenced in a study of CD8 T cells in Susac syndrome. An input of 0.5 to 1 ug of RNA was subjected to reverse transcription using random hexamers. TCRdb processed the immunoSEQ multiplex PCR reads anew with MiXCR; each CDR3 protein has one entry. Of 300,000 to 350,000 distinct CDR3 sequences in the sample, roughly nine tenths are singletons; the top ten hold roughly 0.07%. What was sequenced was CD4+ T cells from PBMCs. These receptors came from a human donor with multiple sclerosis.

J is TRBJ1-3 and V is TRBV9; TRBD1 matches at 11 bases. The CDR3 runs 18 residues. Germline CDR1 reads SGDLS; CDR2 reads YYNGEE. Unmatched junction bases numbered 9, after V lost 4 bases and J lost 0 bases. CDR3 DNA: TGTGCCAGCAGCCCCGGGCGGACAGGGGGCCTCTCTGGAAACACCATATATTTT. Translation gives CASSPGRTGGLSGNTIYF. Supplemented by reference TRBV9 and TRBJ1-3, the full variable domain reads DSGVTQTPKHLITATGQRVTLRCSPRSGDLSVYWYQQSLDQGLQFLIQYYNGEERAKGNILERFSAQQFPDLHSELNLSSLELGDSALYFCASSPGRTGGLSGNTIYFGEGSWLTVV.

The chain has TRBV18 and TRBJ1-1; no firm D call. The V end was cut by 3 bases, the J end by 1 base, with 9 bases between. Germline lookup yields CDR1 KGHSH and CDR2 LQKENI. The CDR3 loop spans 14 amino acids. The CDR3 bases are TGTGCCAGCTCACCCTCCCGGGAGAACACTGAAGCTTTCTTT. It codes for CASSPSRENTEAFF.